This record looks at one T cell receptor beta chain sequence and its context. The target antigen is unknown. This sample stems from a study of OX40 agonist ivuxolimab in advanced cancers. Points from the study as a whole: Individuals who were partial responders at 0.1-3.0 mg/kg had clonal expansion that ranked among the lowest. Expanded peripheral T cell antigen specificity was not determined. CD8+ T cells averaged more expanded clones than CD4+.

Trimming pared 4 bases from V and 10 bases from J, leaving 11 bases between. The CDR3 extends over 12 amino acids. Germline CDR1 is ENHRY and CDR2 is SYGVKD. Sequencing was performed with immunoSEQ multiplex PCR; in TCRdb, only in-frame clones are kept and a portion is missing. The profile covers 70,000 to 80,000 clones, with 80% to 90% appearing a single time and 0.8% to 0.9% taken by the ten largest. This sequence joins TRBV10-3 and TRBJ2-1; D ambiguous. The source was CD4+ or CD8+ T cells sorted from blood, collected in a trial of the OX40 agonist ivuxolimab. The receptor's source is an adult with an advanced solid tumor such as melanoma, head and neck, liver or kidney cancer. Here the CDR3 DNA reads TGTGCCATCAGTGGACATTCTGAGGAGCAGTTCTTC. Translating gives CAISGHSEEQFF.